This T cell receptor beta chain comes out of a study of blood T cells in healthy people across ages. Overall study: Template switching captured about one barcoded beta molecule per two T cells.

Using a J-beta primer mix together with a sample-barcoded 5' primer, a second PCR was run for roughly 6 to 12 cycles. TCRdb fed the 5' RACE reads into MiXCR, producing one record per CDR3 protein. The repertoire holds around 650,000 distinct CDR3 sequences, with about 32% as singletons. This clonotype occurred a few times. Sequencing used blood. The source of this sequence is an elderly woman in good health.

As DNA, the CDR3 is TGTGCCAGCAGCTTAGAAGCTAGCGGATCCTACAATGAGCAGTTCTTC. This sequence encodes CASSLEASGSYNEQFF. The rearrangement links TRBV7-2 to TRBJ2-1; 7 bases map to TRBD2. The CDR3 has 16 amino acids. V was pared by 1 base and J by 1 base, with 4 bases of the junction left unmatched. Germline V gene lookup returns CDR1 SGHTA and CDR2 FQGNSA. The whole variable domain, remainder taken from reference TRBV7-2 and TRBJ2-1, is GAGVSQSPSNKVTEKGKDVELRCDPISGHTALYWYRQSLGQGLEFLIYFQGNSAPDKSGLPSDRFSAERTGGSVSTLTIQRTQQEDSAVYLCASSLEASGSYNEQFFGPGTRLTVL.